Listed below are T cell receptor beta chains from one sample, sequenced in a study of T cell responses to AZD1222 COVID-19 vaccine. Method: immunoSEQ multiplex PCR; TCRdb's copy keeps in-frame clones and lacks some. The data contain about 120,000 clones, about 91% of them seen just once; the ten biggest clones take up over 4.5%. This material consisted of peripheral blood, taken on day 0 of AZD1222 vaccination. Source of these receptors: an adult in good health. CDR3s include the opening cysteine and the closing phenylalanine or tryptophan. Each record gives: V gene, J gene, D gene, clone size, CDR3 protein, CDR3 DNA. The D gene is left open where the match is weak. Not all rows give a size; the values are once, few, many and, for expanded clones, a class.

>TRBV10-3|TRBJ2-7|.|.
CAISDQLYEQYF
TGTGCCATCAGTGATCAATTATACGAGCAGTACTTC
>TRBV27|TRBJ1-5|.|.
CASSSGSNQPQHF
TGTGCCAGCAGTTCAGGCAGTAATCAGCCCCAGCATTTT
>TRBV5-6|TRBJ1-5|TRBD1|.
CASSRQGDWYQPQHF
TGTGCCAGCAGCCGACAGGGGGACTGGTATCAGCCCCAGCATTTT
>TRBV9|TRBJ1-1|.|once
CASSVTGNTEAFF
TGTGCCAGCAGCGTTACCGGGAACACTGAAGCTTTCTTT
>TRBV7-9|TRBJ2-5|.|.
CASSPIRETQYF
TGTGCCAGCAGCCCAATCCGGGAGACCCAGTACTTC
>TRBV7-2|TRBJ1-3|TRBD1|.
CASSLAAGGDTIYF
TGTGCCAGCAGCTTAGCGGCAGGGGGGGACACCATATATTTT
>TRBV10-1|TRBJ1-3|.|.
CASGPPRGVANGNTIYF
TGCGCCAGCGGCCCCCCTCGAGGGGTTGCGAATGGAAACACCATATATTTT
>TRBV6-2/TRBV6-3|TRBJ1-2|.|.
CASSYAGPTGGYTF
TGTGCCAGCAGTTATGCGGGACCTACGGGTGGCTACACCTTC
>TRBV28|TRBJ1-5|.|.
CASKPGWNQPQHF
TGTGCCAGCAAGCCCGGATGGAATCAGCCCCAGCATTTT
>TRBV15|TRBJ1-5|.|.
CATSSAGQHSNQPQHF
TGTGCCACCAGCAGTGCCGGACAGCATAGCAATCAGCCCCAGCATTTT
>TRBV28|TRBJ1-2|.|few
CGVFRNIEGYTF
TGTGGTGTTTTTAGGAATATAGAAGGCTACACCTTC
>TRBV9|TRBJ1-1|.|few
CASSVAAMNTEAFF
TGTGCCAGCAGCGTAGCGGCGATGAACACTGAAGCTTTCTTT
>TRBV7-2|TRBJ1-4|TRBD1|.
CASSFVTGEKLFF
TGTGCCAGCAGCTTCGTGACAGGGGAAAAACTGTTTTTT
>TRBV7-2|TRBJ1-2|.|.
CASSLATTYGYTF
TGTGCCAGCAGCTTAGCGACAACCTATGGCTACACCTTC
>TRBV5-4|TRBJ1-3|.|.
CASSSRTAPGNTIYF
TGTGCCAGCAGCTCTCGGACAGCCCCGGGAAACACCATATATTTT
>TRBV2|TRBJ1-1|.|.
CASSETRGTEAFF
TGTGCCAGCAGCGAAACCAGGGGTACTGAAGCTTTCTTT
>TRBV19|TRBJ1-6|TRBD1|.
CASSIRHRTGKYNSPLHF
TGTGCCAGTAGTATACGACATCGGACAGGGAAATATAATTCACCCCTCCACTTT
>TRBV15|TRBJ2-1|.|.
CATSRDAPGYEQFF
TGTGCCACCAGCAGAGATGCGCCGGGATATGAGCAGTTCTTC
>TRBV24-1|TRBJ2-3|TRBD1|.
CATSDVDRGDTQYF
TGTGCCACCAGTGATGTGGACAGGGGGGATACGCAGTATTTT
>TRBV2|TRBJ1-4|.|.
CASSEAGAVVTNEKLFF
TGTGCCAGCAGTGAAGCGGGGGCAGTAGTTACTAATGAAAAACTGTTTTTT
>TRBV6-2/TRBV6-3|TRBJ1-2|.|.
CASSYSEGLTGYTF
TGTGCCAGCAGTTACTCGGAGGGACTTACGGGCTACACCTTC
>TRBV6-1|TRBJ2-7|.|.
CASSEGPSGYEQYF
TGTGCCAGCAGTGAGGGGCCTTCGGGCTACGAGCAGTACTTC
>TRBV3-1/TRBV3-2|TRBJ2-3|.|.
CASSLGAPLPSTDTQYF
TGTGCCAGCAGCCTAGGAGCCCCTTTACCGAGCACAGATACGCAGTATTTT
>TRBV11-3|TRBJ2-5|.|.
CASSLDSGNQETQYF
TGTGCCAGCAGCTTAGACTCAGGGAACCAAGAGACCCAGTACTTC
>TRBV11-3|TRBJ2-1|.|.
CASSSGILNEQFF
TGTGCCAGCAGCTCAGGGATTCTCAATGAGCAGTTCTTC
>TRBV16|TRBJ2-1|.|.
CASSQTHQHEQFF
TGTGCCAGCAGCCAAACTCACCAACATGAGCAGTTCTTC
>TRBV5-4|TRBJ1-2|.|.
CASRVDLGSSSLGYTF
TGTGCCAGCAGGGTCGATCTGGGTTCTTCTTCGTTAGGCTACACCTTC
>TRBV19|TRBJ2-6|TRBD1|once
CASSPGTAGANVLTF
TGTGCCAGTAGTCCCGGGACAGCTGGGGCCAACGTCCTGACTTTC
>TRBV10-3|TRBJ2-7|.|.
CAISELTVVEQYF
TGTGCCATCAGTGAGTTAACAGTGGTAGAGCAGTACTTC
>TRBV5-5|TRBJ1-1|.|.
CASSFRDGGTFF
TGTGCCAGCAGCTTCCGGGACGGGGGAACTTTCTTT